This TCR beta chain was captured by sequencing in a study of blood T cell repertoires in COVID-19. Sequencing used immunoSEQ multiplex PCR; TCRdb keeps in-frame clones, though not all of them. The repertoire includes around 110,000 clones, approximately 89% of them detected once, and around 4.6% sits in the top ten. V shed 0 bases, J shed 4 bases, and the junction held 8 bases outside the gene matches. The CDR3 has 17 residues. Germline V gene data show CDR1 as SGHRS and CDR2 as YFSETQ. The receptor was isolated from a man between 35 and 55 years old with acute or convalescent COVID-19. This chain joins TRBV5-1 and TRBJ2-1; 9 bases match TRBD2. Sequenced material: peripheral blood. CDR3 residues: CASSLVVSGSSYNEQFF. Written as DNA, the CDR3 is TGCGCCAGCAGCTTGGTTGTTAGCGGGAGTTCGTACAATGAGCAGTTCTTC.